In this sample, the clone carrying this TCR beta chain turned up a few times. Its specificity is unknown. The record originates from a study of beta chain features in type 1 diabetes. The overall study: About 110,000,000 sorted cells were examined across all samples. The study's findings and limits: Naive, central memory and Treg TCRB repertoires appeared more alike in patients than in healthy donors. The analysis here could not establish whether HLA type shapes TCRB rearrangement.

Germline assignment: CDR1 LGHNA and CDR2 YNFKEQ. The CDR3 spans 15 residues. With 5 bases clipped from V and 4 bases from J, the junction kept 9 bases outside the gene matches. Expressed TCRB transcripts were sequenced because the isolated RNA had all been reverse transcribed beforehand. TCRdb's table, derived via immunoSEQ multiplex PCR, lists solely in-frame clones and lacks some. This sample carries 310,000 or so clones, 11% of them seen once, and the ten largest clones take around 0.015%. Each population that was sorted was more than 95% pure. The rearrangement joins TRBV4-2 to TRBJ1-1; 8 positions agree with TRBD1. The sequenced sample was naive CD4+ T cells from blood. The receptor was derived from a woman between 25 and 40 years old in good health. The CDR3 DNA reads TGTGCCAGCAGCACCCGGACAGGGAGGGCCACTGAAGCTTTCTTT. It translates to CASSTRTGRATEAFF.